These 14 T cell receptor beta chains were sequenced from one sample in a study of post-analysis software for immune sequencing data. These receptors' antigens are unknown. Study-wide points: Four to six TRBV segments were more frequent in patients than controls; TRBV5-6, TRBV5-1 and TRBV20-1 belonged to this group.

Unique-molecular-identifier-tagged TCR beta cDNA libraries were used. TCRdb redid the calling of the PCR reads with MiXCR, one entry per CDR3 protein. The sample yields a few hundred thousand distinct CDR3 sequences, around a third seen once. What was sequenced was blood. The source is a girl aged 10-17 years with multiple sclerosis.

This clonotype came up a few times. V usage is TRBV6-6 and J usage is TRBJ1-2, with TRBD1 as a possible D gene (6 bases). The CDR3 is made up of 14 amino acids. The V gene lost 8 bases and the J gene lost 6 bases, with 19 bases spanning the gap. The V gene's germline CDR1 is MNHNY and CDR2 SVGAGI (reference sequence). This chain's CDR3 is CASRESTTGDGYTF. CDR3 coding DNA: TGTGCCAGCCGCGAGTCTACGACAGGTGATGGCTACACCTTC.

J is TRBJ2-3 and V is TRBV6-1, with D tentatively TRBD1 (6 bases). CDR1 and CDR2 from the germline V gene are MNHNS and SASEGT. Trimming took 1 base from V and 4 from J, leaving 12 bases between them. The CDR3 runs to 15 residues. CDR3 sequence: CASSEGSGAADTQYF. CDR3 coding DNA: TGTGCCAGCAGTGAAGGGTCAGGGGCGGCAGATACGCAGTATTTT.

The chain combines TRBV4-1 with TRBJ1-1; maybe TRBD1 (5 bases). Germline loops: CDR1 MGHRA, CDR2 YSYEKL. V gave up 1 base and J gave up 4 bases, with 16 bases separating them. The CDR3 contains 16 residues. The CDR3 reads CASSQGPRASRTEAFF. Written as DNA, the CDR3 is TGCGCCAGCAGCCAAGGCCCCAGGGCATCGCGCACTGAAGCTTTCTTT.

This clonotype appeared many times. The rearrangement uses TRBV4-1 and TRBJ2-3; possible D gene TRBD2, 5 bases. CDR3 length: 13 amino acids. V lost 1 base and J lost 5, with 7 bases in between. Germline loops: CDR1 MGHRA, CDR2 YSYEKL. The DNA of the CDR3 is TGCGCCAGCAGCCAAGTACGGGAAGATACGCAGTATTTT. This codes for CASSQVREDTQYF.

This clonotype occurred a few times. This rearrangement joins TRBV3-1 to TRBJ2-7, with D possibly being TRBD1 or TRBD2 (5 bases each). The CDR3 is 17 amino acids. V lost 2 bases and J lost 3, with 20 bases in between. The V gene's germline CDR1 is LGHDT and CDR2 YNNKEL (reference sequence). CDR3: CASSQTTTGRMNYEQYF. DNA for the CDR3: TGTGCCAGCAGCCAAACGACGACGGGACGGATGAACTACGAGCAGTACTTC.

The chain employs TRBV20-1 and TRBJ2-5, with TRBD1 matching 7 bases. Losses at the gene ends were 5 bases for V and 5 bases for J; bases not matched to a gene: 11. Germline assignment: CDR1 DFQATT and CDR2 SNEGSKA (reference sequence). CDR3 length: 14 amino acids. CDR3 protein: CSAPVTGRHETQYF. The CDR3 nucleotides read TGCAGTGCTCCGGTGACAGGGCGTCACGAGACCCAGTACTTC.

The V and J genes are TRBV5-6 and TRBJ1-5; D call uncertain. Germline values: CDR1 SGHDT, CDR2 YYEEEE. Deletions cut 0 bases from V and 9 bases from J, with 13 bases between. The CDR3 has 14 residues. The CDR3 spells CASSLARKRGPQHF. In DNA, the CDR3 is TGTGCCAGCAGCTTGGCAAGGAAACGGGGGCCCCAGCATTTT. Looking up the rest from reference TRBV5-6 and TRBJ1-5 gives the full variable domain: DAGVTQSPTHLIKTRGQQVTLRCSPKSGHDTVSWYQQALGQGPQFIFQYYEEEERQRGNFPDRFSGHQFPNYSSELNVNALLLGDSALYLCASSLARKRGPQHFGDGTRLSIL.

In its sample, this clonotype was seen a few times. The gene calls are TRBV12-3 or TRBV12-4 and TRBJ1-1, with D possibly being TRBD1 (5 bases). Trimming cost V 6 bases and J 10 bases, with 18 bases left between them. The CDR3 sequence is 13 residues long. CDR3 protein: CASSTDVAGVAFF. CDR3 sequence (DNA): TGTGCCAGCAGCACCGACGTTGCGGGGGTAGCTTTCTTT.

The gene calls are TRBV9 and TRBJ2-2; D unresolved. This CDR3 contains 13 residues. The germline CDR1 and CDR2 sequences are SGDLS and YYNGEE. The V and J ends lost 5 bases and 6 bases respectively, with 11 bases between them. The CDR3 DNA is TGTGCCAGCAGTGTACTTTCTGCCGGGGAGCTGTTTTTT. Encoded protein: CASSVLSAGELFF.

This chain uses TRBV6-5 with TRBJ1-6; the match to TRBD1 covers 8 bases. Germline CDR1 reads MNHEY; CDR2 reads SVGAGI. This CDR3 is built from 16 residues. With V trimmed by 4 bases and J by 8 bases, 10 bases remained unmatched. As DNA, the CDR3 is TGTGCCAGCAGTTCTACCGTAGGACAGGGAGATTCACCCCTCCACTTT. Encoded protein: CASSSTVGQGDSPLHF.

This clonotype appeared a few times. The V call is TRBV6-5, the J call TRBJ2-7; D ambiguous. Between the trimmed V and J ends, which lost 0 bases and 3 bases, there was a span of 15 bases. The CDR3 is 16 amino acids. Per the germline V gene, CDR1 is MNHEY and CDR2 is SVGAGI. The CDR3 DNA reads as TGTGCCAGCAGTTACTCGCTGCAAGCCCATTACTACGAGCAGTACTTC. It specifies CASSYSLQAHYYEQYF.

This clonotype was seen many times. The chain is built from TRBV20-1 and TRBJ2-5; D unclear. Germline V lookup: CDR1 DFQATT, CDR2 SNEGSKA (reference sequence). V was shortened by 1 base and J by 4 bases, with 7 bases between the two germline ends. This CDR3 comprises 12 residues. Written as DNA, the CDR3 is TGCAGTGCTAGAGGTGGTGGAGAGACCCAGTACTTC. Protein product: CSARGGGETQYF.

The genes are TRBV6-4 and TRBJ2-5, with 8 bases fitting TRBD1. The last part of the DNA fits TRBJ2-7 better; the J call may be wrong. The CDR3 sequence is 13 residues long. The germline CDR1 and CDR2 sequences are MRHNA and SNTAGT. CDR3 loop: CASLPGQEYEQYF. DNA of the CDR3: TGTGCCAGCCTACCGGGACAGGAATACGAGCAGTACTTC.

As for this clonotype: An end of the junction does not agree with germline; a read error may underlie this. The chain has TRBV4-1 and TRBJ1-4; D unclear. The CDR3 sequence is 14 residues long. The germline V gene encodes CDR1 MGHRA and CDR2 YSYEKL. The CDR3 DNA reads as TGCGCCAGCAGCCAAGGGAGAACTGATGAAAAACTGTTTTTT. It encodes CASSQGRTDEKLFF.